The 21 T cell receptor beta chains below were found in one sample sequenced in a study of long-term antiretroviral therapy in people with HIV. It was version v3.0 of the immunoSEQ assay that was run at survey level. Clones were sequenced by immunoSEQ multiplex PCR, and TCRdb holds only the in-frame ones, with some missing. The sample lists tens of thousands of clones; roughly 96% were seen once. Sequenced material: unsorted PBMCs, taken 3.7 years after starting antiretroviral therapy. These receptors came from a woman aged 45-65 years with HIV.

The chain couples TRBV7-2 to TRBJ2-5, with TRBD2 matching over 8 bases. V lost 1 base to trimming and J lost 3 bases; unmatched junction nucleotides: 10. The CDR3 totals 17 residues. Germline CDR1 and CDR2: SGHTA and FQGNSA. CDR3 sequence: CASSLERRTSSKETQYF. The CDR3 nucleotides are TGTGCCAGCAGCTTAGAAAGAAGGACTAGCTCGAAAGAGACCCAGTACTTC.

V and J are TRBV4-1 and TRBJ2-3, with D unclear. The CDR3 length is 14 residues. CDR1 is MGHRA, CDR2 YSYEKL, per germline. The V end was cut by 5 bases, the J end by 2 bases, with 11 bases between. CDR3 protein: CASSDDGFTDTQYF. The CDR3 coding sequence is TGCGCCAGCAGCGATGACGGGTTCACAGATACGCAGTATTTT.

This chain joins TRBV5-1 and TRBJ2-5, with 11 positions matching TRBD1. Germline CDR1 and CDR2: SGHRS and YFSETQ. The CDR3 length is 15 residues. J was trimmed by 3 bases and V by 3 bases; bases with no gene match: 4. The CDR3 bases are TGCGCCAGCAGCTCTAGGGACAGGGGGGAAGAGACCCAGTACTTC. It is translated as CASSSRDRGEETQYF. Supplemented by reference TRBV5-1 and TRBJ2-5, the full variable domain reads KAGVTQTPRYLIKTRGQQVTLSCSPISGHRSVSWYQQTPGQGLQFLFEYFSETQRNKGNFPGRFSGRQFSNSRSEMNVSTLELGDSALYLCASSSRDRGEETQYFGPGTRLLVL.

V usage is TRBV19 and J usage is TRBJ1-5, with no clear D. Trimming stripped 0 bases from V and 2 bases from J, with 8 bases between. The CDR3 runs to 15 residues. CDR1 is LNHDA, CDR2 SQIVND, per germline (reference sequence). CDR3 protein: CASSIEGFGNQPQHF. The CDR3 DNA reads as TGTGCCAGTAGTATAGAGGGTTTTGGCAATCAGCCCCAGCATTTT.

This sequence joins TRBV6-5 and TRBJ1-5, with 10 bases lining up with TRBD1. The CDR3 loop spans 14 amino acids. Germline CDR1 MNHEY, CDR2 SVGAGI. Trimming took 6 bases from V and 1 from J; bases not matched to a gene: 0. CDR3 DNA sequence: TGTGCCAGCAGGGGACAGGGGAGCAATCAGCCCCAGCATTTT. This encodes CASRGQGSNQPQHF.

This chain links TRBV5-4 with TRBJ2-7, with a possible D match to TRBD1 (6 bases). V was pared by 0 bases and J by 2 bases, with 9 bases between. CDR1 is SGHNT and CDR2 is YYREEE in the germline V gene (reference sequence). There are 14 residues in the CDR3. CDR3 region: CASSLGKGAYEQYF. In nucleotides, the CDR3 is TGTGCCAGCAGCTTGGGAAAGGGGGCCTACGAGCAGTACTTC.

The CDR3 spells CSVGGAGAGGELFF. The CDR3, as DNA: TGCAGCGTTGGGGGGGCGGGGGCCGGCGGGGAGCTGTTTTTT. The J gene is TRBJ2-2, the V gene TRBV29-1; perhaps TRBD2 as D (7 bases). With 4 bases removed from V and 7 bases from J, the gap between germline ends came to 16 bases. The CDR3 is 14 amino acids. Per germline, CDR1 SQVTM and CDR2 ANQGSEA.

The chain uses TRBV6-6 and TRBJ2-3; 7 bases map to TRBD2. Germline V gene data show CDR1 as MNHNY and CDR2 as SVGAGI (reference sequence). This CDR3 contains 14 residues. After removal of 7 bases from V and 1 base from J, the junction contained 5 bases not matched to a gene. CDR3 DNA: TGTGCCAGCATGGCCAGCGGGGGCACAGATACGCAGTATTTT. Protein: CASMASGGTDTQYF.

CDR3 sequence reads: CASSLDRGEETQYF. The CDR3, as DNA: TGCGCCAGCAGCTTGGACAGGGGCGAGGAGACCCAGTACTTC. The rearrangement links TRBV5-1 to TRBJ2-5, with 7 bases lining up with TRBD1. The germline CDR1 and CDR2 sequences are SGHRS and YFSETQ. The CDR3 is 14 residues long. J lost 5 bases, V lost 0 bases, and 4 bases had no gene match.

The rearrangement uses TRBV6-1 and TRBJ1-1, with D tentatively TRBD1 (5 bases). There are 11 residues in the CDR3. V was cut by 1 base and J by 10 bases, with 7 bases left in between. The germline V gene encodes CDR1 MNHNS and CDR2 SASEGT. DNA for the CDR3: TGTGCCAGCAGTGAAGAAAGGGGAGCTTTCTTT. This codes for CASSEERGAFF.

This sequence joins TRBV2 and TRBJ2-7, with unresolved D. V shed 4 bases and J shed 3 bases, with 19 bases lying between them. This CDR3 comprises 16 residues. The germline V gene has CDR1 SNHLY and CDR2 FYNNEI. This chain's CDR3 is CASSVHTVSPGYEQYF. CDR3 nucleotides: TGTGCCAGCAGTGTTCACACGGTTTCGCCGGGCTACGAGCAGTACTTC.

The rearrangement joins TRBV6-6 to TRBJ2-3; 12 bases fit TRBD2. Trimming cost V 2 bases and J 7 bases; bases outside gene matches: 4. Germline values: CDR1 MNHNY, CDR2 SVGAGI (reference sequence). The CDR3 runs to 15 residues. DNA of the CDR3: TGTGCCAGCAGTTACCCCGGGACTAGCGGGTATACGCAGTATTTT. This gives the protein CASSYPGTSGYTQYF.

This clone was recorded only once. This rearrangement joins TRBV30 to TRBJ2-3, with 9 bases matching TRBD2. The V gene's germline CDR1 is GTSNPN and CDR2 SVGIG (reference sequence). The CDR3 loop spans 16 amino acids. The trim removed 0 bases at V and 5 bases at J, leaving 9 bases unmatched. The CDR3 here is CAWSVRGGGAKDTQYF. The CDR3 DNA follows: TGTGCCTGGAGTGTACGGGGCGGGGGGGCCAAAGATACGCAGTATTTT.

The V call is TRBV5-1, the J call TRBJ2-1; 7 nucleotides align to TRBD1. Germline V CDR1 and CDR2: SGHRS, YFSETQ. This CDR3 has 15 amino acids. V was clipped by 0 bases and J by 6 bases; unmatched bases: 6. CDR3 sequence reads: CASSLEGAKTNEQFF. DNA of the CDR3: TGCGCCAGCAGCTTGGAGGGGGCGAAAACCAATGAGCAGTTCTTC.

Written as DNA, the CDR3 is TGTGCCAGCGGGAAAGCGGGGGGCGTGGCCAACGTCCTGACTTTC. Translation: CASGKAGGVANVLTF. V gene TRBV6-5 combines with J gene TRBJ2-6; TRBD2 matches at 9 bases. J was trimmed by 6 bases and V by 8 bases; bases with no gene match: 8. This CDR3 contains 15 residues. Germline V lookup: CDR1 MNHEY, CDR2 SVGAGI.

The V gene is TRBV2, the J gene TRBJ1-5, with D possibly being TRBD1 (6 bases). Germline V CDR1 and CDR2: SNHLY, FYNNEI. CDR3 length: 13 residues. Trimming pared 11 bases from V and 7 bases from J, leaving 18 bases between. CDR3 in amino acids: CASSSGVRQPQHF. DNA for the CDR3: TGTGCCTCGTCCTCAGGGGTACGGCAGCCCCAGCATTTT.

The V call is TRBV6-1, the J call TRBJ2-7; tentatively, D is TRBD2 (6 bases). The V end lost 9 bases, the J end lost 4 bases, and 22 bases lay between the germline ends. There are 15 residues in the CDR3. Germline CDR1 and CDR2: MNHNS and SASEGT. The CDR3 here is CASELNWDLGYEQYF. The CDR3 DNA is TGTGCCAGTGAACTCAATTGGGACTTGGGGTACGAGCAGTACTTC.

The V call is TRBV4-2, the J call TRBJ2-3; possibly TRBD1 or TRBD2 for D (5 bases each). V lost 0 bases and J lost 0, with 7 bases in between. The CDR3 runs to 15 residues. Germline V gene sequence: CDR1 LGHNA, CDR2 YNFKEQ. The chain's CDR3 is CASSQDRGSTDTQYF. CDR3 coding DNA: TGTGCCAGCAGCCAAGATCGGGGCAGCACAGATACGCAGTATTTT.

This clone was counted a single time. J is TRBJ2-3 and V is TRBV19; D remains ambiguous. V dropped 1 base and J dropped 4 bases, with 9 bases sitting between them. Germline V gene lookup returns CDR1 LNHDA and CDR2 SQIVND (reference sequence). There are 14 residues in the CDR3. The CDR3 loop is CASSIVIPADTQYF. CDR3 DNA: TGTGCCAGTAGTATAGTTATTCCAGCAGATACGCAGTATTTT.

The chain couples TRBV6-5 to TRBJ2-1; either TRBD1 or TRBD2 may fit D (5 bases each). The V gene lost 5 bases and the J gene lost 4 bases, with 15 bases spanning the gap. Germline CDR1 is MNHEY and CDR2 is SVGAGI. The CDR3 consists of 15 residues. The CDR3 region is CASSRGLSSYNEQFF. CDR3 DNA sequence: TGTGCCAGCAGTCGGGGCCTTTCGTCGTACAATGAGCAGTTCTTC.

This chain uses TRBV9 with TRBJ2-1, with 10 bases fitting TRBD2. Germline V gene data show CDR1 as SGDLS and CDR2 as YYNGEE. Losses at the gene ends were 6 bases for V and 5 bases for J; bases not matched to a gene: 5. The CDR3 totals 14 residues. The CDR3 here is CASNKRGGNNEQFF. The DNA of the CDR3 is TGTGCCAGCAACAAGCGGGGGGGAAACAATGAGCAGTTCTTC.